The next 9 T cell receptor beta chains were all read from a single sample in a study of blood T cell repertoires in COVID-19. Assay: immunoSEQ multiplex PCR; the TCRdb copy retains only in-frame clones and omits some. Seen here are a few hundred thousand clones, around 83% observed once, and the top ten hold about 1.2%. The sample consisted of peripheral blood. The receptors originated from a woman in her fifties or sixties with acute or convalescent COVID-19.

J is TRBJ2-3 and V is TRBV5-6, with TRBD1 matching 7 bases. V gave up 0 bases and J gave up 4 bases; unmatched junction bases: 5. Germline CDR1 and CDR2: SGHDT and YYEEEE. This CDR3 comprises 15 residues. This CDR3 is CASSLDRGSSDTQYF. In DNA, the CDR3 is TGTGCCAGCAGCTTGGACAGGGGTAGTTCAGATACGCAGTATTTT.

CDR3 DNA: TGTGCCAGCCTCATGGTCCGGGGGACCAAGAAGGAAAAACTGTTTTTT. It codes for CASLMVRGTKKEKLFF. The chain has TRBV2 and TRBJ1-4, with D maybe TRBD1 (5 bases). V was trimmed by 8 bases and J by 8 bases, leaving 24 bases between them. CDR1 SNHLY and CDR2 FYNNEI come from the germline V gene. CDR3 length: 16 amino acids.

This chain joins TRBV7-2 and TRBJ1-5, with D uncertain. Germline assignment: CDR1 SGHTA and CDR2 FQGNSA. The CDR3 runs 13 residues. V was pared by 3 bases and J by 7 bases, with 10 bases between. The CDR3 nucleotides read TGTGCCAGCAGCTTGATTCCGGGACAGCCCCAGCATTTT. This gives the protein CASSLIPGQPQHF. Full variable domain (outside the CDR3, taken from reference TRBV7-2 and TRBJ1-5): GAGVSQSPSNKVTEKGKDVELRCDPISGHTALYWYRQSLGQGLEFLIYFQGNSAPDKSGLPSDRFSAERTGGSVSTLTIQRTQQEDSAVYLCASSLIPGQPQHFGDGTRLSIL.

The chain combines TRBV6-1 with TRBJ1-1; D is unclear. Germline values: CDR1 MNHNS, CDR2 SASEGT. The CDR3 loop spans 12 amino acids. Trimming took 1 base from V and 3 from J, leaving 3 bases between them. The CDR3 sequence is CASSEGHTEAFF. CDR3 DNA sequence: TGTGCCAGCAGTGAAGGGCACACTGAAGCTTTCTTT.

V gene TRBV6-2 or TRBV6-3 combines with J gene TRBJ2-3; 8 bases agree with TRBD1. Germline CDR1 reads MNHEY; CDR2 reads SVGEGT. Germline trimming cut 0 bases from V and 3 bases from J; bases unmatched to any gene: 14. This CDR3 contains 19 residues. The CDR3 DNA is TGTGCCAGCAGTTACTCGATGGAGATACAGGGGGAAGTAACAGATACGCAGTATTTT. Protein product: CASSYSMEIQGEVTDTQYF.

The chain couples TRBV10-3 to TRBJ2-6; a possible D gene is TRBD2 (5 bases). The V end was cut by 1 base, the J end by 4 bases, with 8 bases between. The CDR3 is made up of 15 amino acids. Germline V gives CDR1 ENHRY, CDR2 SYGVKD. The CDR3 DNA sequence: TGTGCCATCAGTGAGTACGGGAAAGGGGCCAACGTCCTGACTTTC. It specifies CAISEYGKGANVLTF.

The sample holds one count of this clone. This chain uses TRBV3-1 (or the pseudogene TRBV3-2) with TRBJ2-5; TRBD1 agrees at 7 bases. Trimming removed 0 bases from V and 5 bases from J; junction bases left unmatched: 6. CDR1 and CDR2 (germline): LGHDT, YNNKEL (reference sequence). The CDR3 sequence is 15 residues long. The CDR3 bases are TGTGCCAGCAGCCAAGATCCTACAGGGGCCGAGACCCAGTACTTC. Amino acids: CASSQDPTGAETQYF.

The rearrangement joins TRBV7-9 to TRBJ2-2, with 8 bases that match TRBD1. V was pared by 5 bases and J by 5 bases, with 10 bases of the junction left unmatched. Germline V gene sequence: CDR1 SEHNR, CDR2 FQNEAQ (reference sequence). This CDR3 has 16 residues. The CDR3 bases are TGTGCCAGCAGCCCCCTCGGACAGGGTGGTACCGGGGAGCTGTTTTTT. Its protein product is CASSPLGQGGTGELFF.

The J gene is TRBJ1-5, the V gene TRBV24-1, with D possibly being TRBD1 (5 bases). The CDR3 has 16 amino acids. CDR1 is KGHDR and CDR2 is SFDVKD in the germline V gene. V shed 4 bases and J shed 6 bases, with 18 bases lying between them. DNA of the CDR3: TGTGCCACCAGTGACTCCGGGGCGCGGGGGGTTCAGCCCCAGCATTTT. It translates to CATSDSGARGVQPQHF.